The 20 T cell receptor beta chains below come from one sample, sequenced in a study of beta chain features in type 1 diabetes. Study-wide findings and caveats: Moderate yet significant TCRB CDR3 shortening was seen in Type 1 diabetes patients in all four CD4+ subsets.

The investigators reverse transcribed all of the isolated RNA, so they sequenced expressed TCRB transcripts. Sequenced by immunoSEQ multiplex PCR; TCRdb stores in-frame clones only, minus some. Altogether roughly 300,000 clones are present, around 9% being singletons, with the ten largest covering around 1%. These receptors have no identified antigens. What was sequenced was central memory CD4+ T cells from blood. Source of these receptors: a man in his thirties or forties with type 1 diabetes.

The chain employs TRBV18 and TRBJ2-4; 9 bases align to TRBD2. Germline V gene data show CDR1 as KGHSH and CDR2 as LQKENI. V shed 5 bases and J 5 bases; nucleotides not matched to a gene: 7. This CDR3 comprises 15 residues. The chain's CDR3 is CASSGSGGRENIQYF. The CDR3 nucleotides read TGTGCCAGCTCAGGTAGCGGGGGCCGGGAAAACATTCAGTACTTC.

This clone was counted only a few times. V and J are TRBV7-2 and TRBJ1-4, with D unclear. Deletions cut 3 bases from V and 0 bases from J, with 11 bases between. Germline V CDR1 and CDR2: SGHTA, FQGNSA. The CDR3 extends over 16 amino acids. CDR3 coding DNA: TGTGCCAGCAGCTTCGGCGGGCAAGCAACTAATGAAAAACTGTTTTTT. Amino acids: CASSFGGQATNEKLFF.

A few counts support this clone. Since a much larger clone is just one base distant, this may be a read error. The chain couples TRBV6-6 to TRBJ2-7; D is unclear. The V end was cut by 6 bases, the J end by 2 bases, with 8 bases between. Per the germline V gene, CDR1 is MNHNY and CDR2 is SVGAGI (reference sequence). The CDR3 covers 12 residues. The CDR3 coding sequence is TGTGCCAGCAGCCTCGAGACCTACGAGCAGTACTTC. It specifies CASSLETYEQYF.

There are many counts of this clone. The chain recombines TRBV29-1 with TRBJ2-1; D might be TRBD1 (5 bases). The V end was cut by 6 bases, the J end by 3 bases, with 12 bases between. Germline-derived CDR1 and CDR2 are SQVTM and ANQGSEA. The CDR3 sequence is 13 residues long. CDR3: CSVASGNYNEQFF. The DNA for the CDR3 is TGCAGCGTCGCTTCAGGGAACTACAATGAGCAGTTCTTC.

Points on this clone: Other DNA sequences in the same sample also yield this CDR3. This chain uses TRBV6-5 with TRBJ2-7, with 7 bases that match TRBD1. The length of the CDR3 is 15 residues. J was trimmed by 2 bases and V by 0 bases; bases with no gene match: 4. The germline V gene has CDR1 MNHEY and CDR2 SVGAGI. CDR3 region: CASSYSTGVAYEQYF. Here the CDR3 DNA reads TGTGCCAGCAGTTACTCTACAGGGGTAGCCTACGAGCAGTACTTC.

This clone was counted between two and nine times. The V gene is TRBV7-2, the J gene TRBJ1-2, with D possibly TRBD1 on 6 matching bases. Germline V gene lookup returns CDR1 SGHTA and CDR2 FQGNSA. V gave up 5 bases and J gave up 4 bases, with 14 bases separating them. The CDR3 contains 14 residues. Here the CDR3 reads CASSGSTGFYGYTF. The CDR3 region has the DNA TGTGCCAGCAGCGGTTCCACAGGGTTCTATGGCTACACCTTC.

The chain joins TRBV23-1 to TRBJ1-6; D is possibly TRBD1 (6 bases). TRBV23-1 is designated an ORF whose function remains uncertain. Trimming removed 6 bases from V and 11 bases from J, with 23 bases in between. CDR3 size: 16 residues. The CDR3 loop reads CASRKEPVDRLTPLHF. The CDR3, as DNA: TGCGCCAGCAGGAAGGAACCGGTGGACAGATTGACACCCCTCCACTTT.

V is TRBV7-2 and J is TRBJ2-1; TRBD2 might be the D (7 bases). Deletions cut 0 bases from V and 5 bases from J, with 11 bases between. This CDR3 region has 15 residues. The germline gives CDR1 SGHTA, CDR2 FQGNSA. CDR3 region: CASSLAGGANNEQFF. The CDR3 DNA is TGTGCCAGCAGCTTAGCAGGGGGGGCTAACAATGAGCAGTTCTTC.

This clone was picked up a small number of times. The CDR3 DNA reads as TGTGCCAGCAGCACGGGGGGGCCGATCACCGGGGAGCTGTTTTTT. Translating gives CASSTGGPITGELFF. V usage is TRBV11-2 and J usage is TRBJ2-2; 8 nucleotides agree with TRBD2. Looked up from germline, CDR1 is SGHAT and CDR2 is FQNNGV. V shed 5 bases, J shed 4 bases, and the junction held 6 bases outside the gene matches. The CDR3 totals 15 residues.

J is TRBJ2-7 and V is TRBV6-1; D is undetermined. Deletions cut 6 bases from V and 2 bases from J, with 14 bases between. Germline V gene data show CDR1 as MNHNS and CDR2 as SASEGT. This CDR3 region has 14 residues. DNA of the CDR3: TGTGCCAGCAGCGAGGCCCGGGCCACCTACGAGCAGTACTTC. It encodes CASSEARATYEQYF.

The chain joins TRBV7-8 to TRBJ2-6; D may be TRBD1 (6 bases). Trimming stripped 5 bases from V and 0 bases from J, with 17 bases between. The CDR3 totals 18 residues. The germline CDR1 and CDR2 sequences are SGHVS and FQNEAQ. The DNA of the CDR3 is TGTGCCAGCAGCACCAGGACAGCCCGGGGCTCTGGGGCCAACGTCCTGACTTTC. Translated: CASSTRTARGSGANVLTF.

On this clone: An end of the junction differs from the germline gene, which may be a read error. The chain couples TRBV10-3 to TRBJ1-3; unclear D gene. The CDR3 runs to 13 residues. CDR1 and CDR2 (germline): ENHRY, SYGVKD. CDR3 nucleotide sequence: TGTGCCACCAGTAGGGACTCTGGAAACACCATATATTTT. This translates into CATSRDSGNTIYF.

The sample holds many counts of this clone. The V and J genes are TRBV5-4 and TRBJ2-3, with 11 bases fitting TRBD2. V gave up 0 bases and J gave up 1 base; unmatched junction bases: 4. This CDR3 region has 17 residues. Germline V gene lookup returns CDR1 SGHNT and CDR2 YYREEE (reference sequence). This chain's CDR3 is CASSLAPGLAGTDTQYF. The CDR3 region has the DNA TGTGCCAGCAGCTTGGCGCCGGGACTAGCGGGCACAGATACGCAGTATTTT.

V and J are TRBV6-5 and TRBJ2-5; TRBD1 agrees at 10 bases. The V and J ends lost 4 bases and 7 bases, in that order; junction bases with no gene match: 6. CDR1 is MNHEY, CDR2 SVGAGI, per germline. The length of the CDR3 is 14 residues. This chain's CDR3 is CASSFGTGEGTQYF. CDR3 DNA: TGTGCCAGCAGTTTCGGGACAGGGGAGGGGACCCAGTACTTC.

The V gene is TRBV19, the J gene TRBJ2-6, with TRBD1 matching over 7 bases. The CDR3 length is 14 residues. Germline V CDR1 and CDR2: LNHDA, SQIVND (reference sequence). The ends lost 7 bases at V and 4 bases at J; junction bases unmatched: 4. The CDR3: CASKTGPGANVLTF. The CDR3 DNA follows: TGTGCCAGTAAGACAGGGCCCGGGGCCAACGTCCTGACTTTC.

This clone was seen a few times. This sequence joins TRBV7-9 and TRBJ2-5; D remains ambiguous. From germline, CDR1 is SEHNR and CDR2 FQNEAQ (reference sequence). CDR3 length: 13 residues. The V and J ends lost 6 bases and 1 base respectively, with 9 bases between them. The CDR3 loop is CASRSRIQETQYF. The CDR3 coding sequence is TGTGCCAGCAGGTCCCGTATCCAAGAGACCCAGTACTTC.

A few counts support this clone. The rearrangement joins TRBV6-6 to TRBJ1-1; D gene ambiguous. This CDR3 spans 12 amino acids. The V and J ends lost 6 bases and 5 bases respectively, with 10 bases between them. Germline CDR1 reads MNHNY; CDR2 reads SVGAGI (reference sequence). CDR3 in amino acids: CASRSTKTEAFF. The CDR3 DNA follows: TGTGCCAGCAGGTCGACAAAGACTGAAGCTTTCTTT.

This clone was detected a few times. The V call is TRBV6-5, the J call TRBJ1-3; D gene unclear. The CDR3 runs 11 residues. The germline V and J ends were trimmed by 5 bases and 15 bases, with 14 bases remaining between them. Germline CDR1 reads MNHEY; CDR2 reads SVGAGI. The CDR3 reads CASSEWSAKYF. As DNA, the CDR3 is TGTGCCAGCAGTGAGTGGAGCGCCAAATATTTT.

The CDR3 is CASSTSVNTEAFF. The CDR3 bases are TGTGCCAGCAGCACTTCCGTGAACACTGAAGCTTTCTTT. This sequence joins TRBV2 and TRBJ1-1; D gene unclear. Per the germline V gene, CDR1 is SNHLY and CDR2 is FYNNEI. V shed 6 bases and J shed 0 bases, with 8 bases lying between them. This CDR3 has 13 residues.

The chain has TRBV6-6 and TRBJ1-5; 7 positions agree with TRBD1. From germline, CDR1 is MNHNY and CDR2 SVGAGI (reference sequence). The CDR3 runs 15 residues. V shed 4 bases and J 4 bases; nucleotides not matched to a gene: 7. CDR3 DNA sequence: TGTGCCAGCAGTTTAACAGGGGCGGGTAATCAGCCCCAGCATTTT. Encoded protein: CASSLTGAGNQPQHF.